Below, 27 T cell receptor beta chains from the same sample are listed, as sequenced in a study of response to subunit inactivated influenza vaccine. In TCRdb, the RT-PCR reads were re-called with MiXCR into one record per CDR3 protein. The sample shows approximately 530,000 distinct CDR3 sequences, approximately 13% of them seen only once. The sequences come from PBMCs from blood, collected more than 35 days after vaccination. All receptors derive from a man in his fifties or sixties who received an inactivated influenza vaccine.

This clonotype was recorded many times. The chain combines TRBV5-1 with TRBJ2-5; a possible D gene is TRBD2 (6 bases). Trimming cost V 6 bases and J 1 base, with 13 bases left between them. This CDR3 contains 14 residues. CDR1 and CDR2 (germline): SGHRS, YFSETQ. CDR3 DNA: TGCGCCAGCACGATTAGCGGTTTCCAAGAGACCCAGTACTTC. Translation gives CASTISGFQETQYF.

This clonotype was found a few times. The chain employs TRBV7-9 and TRBJ2-7; possible D gene TRBD2, 6 bases. The V end was cut by 1 base, the J end by 0 bases, with 13 bases between. The length of the CDR3 is 16 residues. The germline CDR1 and CDR2 sequences are SEHNR and FQNEAQ (reference sequence). DNA of the CDR3: TGTGCCAGCAGCTTAGGGTTAGGGAGGAGCTCCTACGAGCAGTACTTC. It translates to CASSLGLGRSSYEQYF.

This clonotype turned up a few times. The V gene is TRBV12-3 or TRBV12-4, the J gene TRBJ1-2, with a tentative D call TRBD1 (6 bases). V was pared by 6 bases and J by 4 bases, with 18 bases between. The CDR3 consists of 15 residues. The CDR3 DNA follows: TGTGCCAGCAGCTTTGCCCCCGGGACACCCTATGGCTACACCTTC. Translation: CASSFAPGTPYGYTF.

This clonotype was seen ten or more times. The chain links TRBV28 to TRBJ2-7; a weak D match, TRBD1 (6 bases). This CDR3 is 14 amino acids long. V lost 7 bases and J lost 0, with 13 bases in between. Germline assignment: CDR1 MDHEN and CDR2 SYDVKM. This CDR3 reads CASTRQVGSYEQYF. The CDR3 coding sequence is TGTGCCAGCACCCGACAGGTGGGCTCCTACGAGCAGTACTTC.

This clonotype was seen many times. The rearrangement links TRBV7-2 to TRBJ2-7; D possibly matches TRBD1 or TRBD2 (6 bases each). This CDR3 contains 12 residues. Germline lookup yields CDR1 SGHTA and CDR2 FQGNSA. The V end lost 5 bases, the J end lost 5 bases, and 10 bases lay between the germline ends. Here the CDR3 reads CASSLRGHEQYF. The CDR3 DNA reads TGTGCCAGCAGCCTTCGGGGGCACGAGCAGTACTTC.

In this sample, this clonotype turned up a few times. The genes are TRBV28 and TRBJ2-5, with 10 bases matching TRBD2. Germline V gene sequence: CDR1 MDHEN, CDR2 SYDVKM. The V and J ends lost 2 bases and 2 bases, in that order; junction bases with no gene match: 11. The length of the CDR3 is 18 residues. Here the CDR3 DNA reads TGTGCCAGCAGTTTACGTCTAGCGGGAGATGCTGTTCAAGAGACCCAGTACTTC. Translated, it gives CASSLRLAGDAVQETQYF.

This clonotype was counted a few times. The chain joins TRBV20-1 to TRBJ2-3, with D unresolved. The germline V and J ends were trimmed by 1 base and 4 bases, with 12 bases remaining between them. This CDR3 region has 14 residues. The germline CDR1 and CDR2 sequences are DFQATT and SNEGSKA (reference sequence). CDR3 loop: CSARGFEGPDTQYF. CDR3 nucleotides: TGCAGTGCTAGAGGTTTCGAAGGGCCAGATACGCAGTATTTT.

This clonotype was detected only a few times. This chain uses TRBV9 with TRBJ2-3; 7 bases align to TRBD2. Germline V gene sequence: CDR1 SGDLS, CDR2 YYNGEE. The CDR3 covers 16 residues. The V gene end was trimmed by 5 bases and the J gene end by 4 bases; junction bases not matched to a gene: 13. CDR3 protein: CASSTLTGLPADTQYF. CDR3 in DNA: TGTGCCAGCAGTACCCTCACGGGACTACCGGCAGATACGCAGTATTTT.

This clonotype showed up just a few times. V is TRBV28 and J is TRBJ2-4; the D is unclear. V lost 2 bases and J 8 bases, leaving 10 bases between the germline ends. CDR3 size: 13 residues. CDR1 and CDR2 (germline): MDHEN, SYDVKM. The DNA for the CDR3 is TGTGCCAGCAGTTTAGACGGGTGGGACATTCAGTACTTC. It encodes CASSLDGWDIQYF. Combining the CDR3 with reference TRBV28 and TRBJ2-4 gives the whole variable domain DVKVTQSSRYLVKRTGEKVFLECVQDMDHENMFWYRQDPGLGLRLIYFSYDVKMKEKGDIPEGYSVSREKKERFSLILESASTNQTSMYLCASSLDGWDIQYFGAGTRLSVL.

This clonotype was recorded many times. The CDR3 DNA follows: TGTGCCAGCACCCAAGGGCCGGGACATCCCTACACCTTC. Protein sequence: CASTQGPGHPYTF. The chain employs TRBV12-3 or TRBV12-4 and TRBJ1-2, with a weak D call TRBD1 (6 bases). Trimming removed 7 bases at V and 10 bases at J, with 19 bases between. The CDR3 spans 13 residues.

This clonotype was observed at least ten times. The chain links TRBV12-3 or TRBV12-4 to TRBJ2-3; no firm D call. The CDR3 sequence is 14 residues long. V was clipped by 6 bases and J by 4 bases, with 14 bases between them. The CDR3 loop is CASSQDGLADTQYF. The CDR3 DNA is TGTGCCAGCAGCCAGGACGGCCTGGCAGATACGCAGTATTTT.

V usage is TRBV20-1 and J usage is TRBJ2-7; 8 bases are shared with TRBD1. Trimming took 4 bases from V and 1 from J; bases not matched to a gene: 6. The CDR3 has 14 amino acids. Germline V gene data show CDR1 as DFQATT and CDR2 as SNEGSKA (reference sequence). CDR3 protein: CSANNWDRSYEQYF. The CDR3 region has the DNA TGCAGTGCTAATAATTGGGACAGGTCCTACGAGCAGTACTTC.

V and J are TRBV20-1 and TRBJ1-5; 9 bases are shared with TRBD1. CDR1 and CDR2 (germline): DFQATT, SNEGSKA (reference sequence). V lost 5 bases, J lost 7 bases, and 6 bases stayed unmatched. This CDR3 has 13 amino acids. The CDR3 loop reads CSALQGAWQPQHF. The DNA of the CDR3 is TGCAGTGCTTTACAGGGGGCTTGGCAGCCCCAGCATTTT.

This clonotype has a count of ten or more. This chain joins TRBV9 and TRBJ2-3; D call uncertain. Germline lookup yields CDR1 SGDLS and CDR2 YYNGEE. V gave up 1 base and J gave up 0 bases, with 3 bases separating them. CDR3 size: 13 residues. The CDR3 DNA follows: TGTGCCAGCAGCGTAAGCAGCACAGATACGCAGTATTTT. It is translated as CASSVSSTDTQYF.

This clonotype occurred many times. The chain uses TRBV12-3 or TRBV12-4 and TRBJ2-2; 7 nucleotides line up with TRBD1. CDR3 size: 16 residues. V shed 6 bases, J shed 0 bases, and the junction held 7 bases outside the gene matches. CDR3 protein: CASSSLGGSNTGELFF. CDR3 nucleotides: TGTGCCAGCAGCTCCTTAGGGGGCTCGAACACCGGGGAGCTGTTTTTT.

This clonotype turned up a few times. The chain couples TRBV20-1 to TRBJ2-7, with a possible D match to TRBD1 (6 bases). Per the germline V gene, CDR1 is DFQATT and CDR2 is SNEGSKA (reference sequence). Between the trimmed V and J ends, which lost 0 bases and 3 bases, there was a span of 24 bases. The CDR3 totals 18 residues. The CDR3 coding sequence is TGCAGTGCTAGAGATCCGGCCGGGTCCGGGCAGGGGATCTACGAGCAGTACTTC. Residues: CSARDPAGSGQGIYEQYF.

This clonotype was detected many times. The genes are TRBV29-1 and TRBJ1-1, with 8 bases identical to TRBD1. In germline, CDR1 is SQVTM, CDR2 ANQGSEA. J was trimmed by 4 bases and V by 4 bases; bases with no gene match: 5. The CDR3 length is 13 residues. The CDR3 DNA reads TGCAGCGTTGGGGACAGGCTGGGCACTGAAGCTTTCTTT. Translated: CSVGDRLGTEAFF.

This clonotype was found many times. CDR3 DNA sequence: TGTGCCAGCAGTGGGATTGGCCTATCCTACGAGCAGTACTTC. Encoded protein: CASSGIGLSYEQYF. The chain couples TRBV12-3 or TRBV12-4 to TRBJ2-7, with D unclear. This CDR3 region has 14 residues. Trimming cost V 5 bases and J 1 base, with 12 bases left between them.

The rearrangement links TRBV5-1 to TRBJ1-1; TRBD1 agrees at 7 bases. With V trimmed by 3 bases and J by 5 bases, 10 bases remained unmatched. Looked up from germline, CDR1 is SGHRS and CDR2 is YFSETQ. The CDR3 is made up of 15 amino acids. DNA of the CDR3: TGCGCCAGCAGCTCCCGACAGGGATCGGGGACTGAAGCTTTCTTT. Amino acid sequence: CASSSRQGSGTEAFF.

In its sample, this clonotype was seen a few times. The chain carries TRBV20-1 and TRBJ2-1; TRBD2 matches 8 bases. V was clipped by 5 bases and J by 4 bases; unmatched bases: 7. The length of the CDR3 is 14 residues. Germline CDR1 DFQATT, CDR2 SNEGSKA (reference sequence). The CDR3 bases are TGCAGTGCTGGGCTCGGGAGGGGGTACAATGAGCAGTTCTTC. Translation: CSAGLGRGYNEQFF.

This clonotype has only a few counts. The chain has TRBV9 and TRBJ2-5; the D gene is possibly TRBD2 (7 bases). Germline loops: CDR1 SGDLS, CDR2 YYNGEE. The CDR3 covers 15 residues. V shed 2 bases and J shed 1 base, with 12 bases lying between them. CDR3 nucleotide sequence: TGTGCCAGCAGCGTGGGGGGGCGCCTCCAAGAGACCCAGTACTTC. Translated, it gives CASSVGGRLQETQYF. The full variable domain, with the rest looked up from reference TRBV9 and TRBJ2-5, is DSGVTQTPKHLITATGQRVTLRCSPRSGDLSVYWYQQSLDQGLQFLIQYYNGEERAKGNILERFSAQQFPDLHSELNLSSLELGDSALYFCASSVGGRLQETQYFGPGTRLLVL.

The CDR3 region is CATGQGATGANVLTF. CDR3 nucleotides: TGTGCCACGGGACAGGGGGCCACTGGGGCCAACGTCCTGACTTTC. V gene TRBV10-3 combines with J gene TRBJ2-6, with TRBD1 matching 12 bases. The CDR3 is made up of 15 amino acids. Germline values: CDR1 ENHRY, CDR2 SYGVKD. Trimming cost V 10 bases and J 2 bases; bases outside gene matches: 3.

This clonotype came up a few times. The genes are TRBV9 and TRBJ2-7, with 10 bases aligning to TRBD2. The V segment lost 0 bases and the J segment 6 bases; nucleotides outside the gene matches: 0. Germline values: CDR1 SGDLS, CDR2 YYNGEE. The CDR3 spans 13 residues. This chain's CDR3 is CASSVGTSGEQYF. In DNA form, the CDR3 reads TGTGCCAGCAGCGTAGGGACTAGCGGCGAGCAGTACTTC.

In its sample, this clonotype was seen many times. V is TRBV15 and J is TRBJ1-6; D is uncertain. With 0 bases removed from V and 9 bases from J, the gap between germline ends came to 6 bases. From germline, CDR1 is LNHNV and CDR2 YYDKDF (reference sequence). The CDR3 has 13 amino acids. Here the CDR3 DNA reads TGTGCCACCAGCAGAGACCTTTTTTCACCCCTCCACTTT. Translated, it gives CATSRDLFSPLHF.

Only a few counts were recorded for this clonotype. The CDR3 DNA reads TGTGCCAGCAGCTCGAGTACAGGGTATAGAGATGGCTACACCTTC. Translated, it gives CASSSSTGYRDGYTF. The chain combines TRBV5-4 with TRBJ1-2, with TRBD1 as a possible D gene (6 bases). Trimming took 3 bases from V and 6 from J, leaving 18 bases between them. Germline assignment: CDR1 SGHNT and CDR2 YYREEE (reference sequence). The CDR3 contains 15 residues.

V and J are TRBV12-3 or TRBV12-4 and TRBJ2-7, with 8 bases identical to TRBD1. V lost 2 bases and J lost 3; bases outside the gene matches: 6. The length of the CDR3 is 15 residues. The CDR3 region is CASSLHPDRVYEQYF. The CDR3 DNA sequence: TGTGCCAGCAGTTTACACCCGGACAGGGTCTACGAGCAGTACTTC.

The CDR3 region has the DNA TGTGCCAGCAGCTTAGTTTCCCAACTAGCGGGGGGGCCAGATACGCAGTATTTT. Amino acids: CASSLVSQLAGGPDTQYF. The chain combines TRBV11-2 with TRBJ2-3, with 13 bases that match TRBD2. The germline CDR1 and CDR2 sequences are SGHAT and FQNNGV. The V and J ends lost 1 base and 4 bases, in that order; junction bases with no gene match: 8. This CDR3 is 18 amino acids long.